Presented here are 27 T cell receptor beta chains from one specimen sequenced in a study of CD8 T cells in Susac syndrome. Reverse transcription of 0.5 to 1 ug RNA was performed with random hexamers. In TCRdb, the immunoSEQ multiplex PCR reads were re-called with MiXCR into one record per CDR3 protein. The table has roughly 180,000 distinct CDR3 sequences, roughly 94% seen once. Input material: CD4+ T cells from PBMCs. These TCRs come from a human donor in good health.

This clonotype was counted between two and nine times. In DNA, the CDR3 is TGTGCCAGCAGGAATAGCGGCGAGCAGTTCTTC. Translating it yields CASRNSGEQFF. The V and J genes are TRBV12-3 or TRBV12-4 and TRBJ2-1; the D gene is possibly TRBD2 (6 bases). The length of the CDR3 is 11 residues. V was cut by 6 bases and J by 10 bases, with 10 bases left in between.

The genes are TRBV15 and TRBJ1-5, with a possible D match to TRBD1 (5 bases). The CDR3 contains 17 residues. Trimming stripped 5 bases from V and 6 bases from J, with 23 bases between. Germline V gene lookup returns CDR1 LNHNV and CDR2 YYDKDF (reference sequence). The CDR3 nucleotides are TGTGCCACCAGCCTTGGGACCACCACAGCCCGAGGTCAGCCCCAGCATTTT. Its translation: CATSLGTTTARGQPQHF.

This chain connects TRBV9 to TRBJ2-7, with D perhaps TRBD1 (5 bases). The CDR3 sequence is 15 residues long. The ends were cut back, 0 bases at V and 0 bases at J, with 10 bases in the middle. Germline-derived CDR1 and CDR2 are SGDLS and YYNGEE. Here the CDR3 DNA reads TGTGCCAGCAGCGTAGAAGGGGTTACCTCCTACGAGCAGTACTTC. This gives the protein CASSVEGVTSYEQYF.

Written as DNA, the CDR3 is TGTGCCACCAGTGATCCCGGGACAGAAACATTTGCGAACACCGGGGAGCTGTTTTTT. The encoded protein is CATSDPGTETFANTGELFF. J is TRBJ2-2 and V is TRBV24-1; 7 bases map to TRBD1. The ends lost 3 bases at V and 0 bases at J; junction bases unmatched: 12. The CDR3 sequence is 19 residues long. Germline V gives CDR1 KGHDR, CDR2 SFDVKD.

The gene calls are TRBV20-1 and TRBJ2-1; D might be TRBD2 (6 bases). Germline V gene sequence: CDR1 DFQATT, CDR2 SNEGSKA (reference sequence). The CDR3 is 12 residues long. V was shortened by 5 bases and J by 7 bases, with 12 bases between the two germline ends. CDR3 DNA: TGCAGTGCTGGCCGGGACTTAAATGAGCAGTTCTTC. Its protein is CSAGRDLNEQFF.

V and J are TRBV27 and TRBJ2-1; tentatively, D is TRBD1 (6 bases). V lost 2 bases and J 4 bases, leaving 12 bases between the germline ends. The CDR3 is made up of 15 amino acids. Germline V gives CDR1 MNHEY, CDR2 SMNVEV (reference sequence). CDR3 sequence (DNA): TGTGCCAGCAGTTTAACCGGGACACCTTACAATGAGCAGTTCTTC. Its protein is CASSLTGTPYNEQFF.

The V call is TRBV6-5, the J call TRBJ2-7, with 9 bases lining up with TRBD2. This CDR3 comprises 18 residues. V gave up 4 bases and J gave up 0 bases; unmatched junction bases: 13. CDR1 is MNHEY, CDR2 SVGAGI, per germline. CDR3 protein: CASSSPGAASGNSYEQYF. CDR3 in DNA: TGTGCCAGCAGTTCCCCCGGGGCGGCTAGCGGGAACTCCTACGAGCAGTACTTC.

The chain links TRBV12-3 or TRBV12-4 to TRBJ1-5, with TRBD1 matching 8 bases. Trimming at V came to 2 bases and at J to 7 bases, leaving 10 bases not matched to a gene. The CDR3 loop spans 16 amino acids. CDR3 sequence reads: CASSLRSTGGLQPQHF. The CDR3 nucleotides are TGTGCCAGCAGTTTAAGAAGCACAGGGGGTTTACAGCCCCAGCATTTT.

The V and J genes are TRBV5-1 and TRBJ2-3; 8 nucleotides match TRBD2. V lost 6 bases to trimming and J lost 4 bases; unmatched junction nucleotides: 7. CDR1 and CDR2 from the germline V gene are SGHRS and YFSETQ. CDR3 length: 14 residues. In DNA, the CDR3 is TGCGCCAGCAACCGGGACGGGAGGGCAGATACGCAGTATTTT. Protein sequence: CASNRDGRADTQYF.

This chain uses TRBV15 with TRBJ2-1; no definite D call. Germline V gene data show CDR1 as LNHNV and CDR2 as YYDKDF (reference sequence). CDR3 length equals 14 residues. The V and J ends lost 2 bases and 8 bases respectively, with 13 bases between them. CDR3 sequence (DNA): TGTGCCACCAGCAGAAGTCCCACCCGGGATGAGCAGTTCTTC. Its protein product is CATSRSPTRDEQFF.

This chain links TRBV12-3 or TRBV12-4 with TRBJ1-2; D is possibly TRBD1 (6 bases). The germline V and J ends were trimmed by 6 bases and 0 bases, with 11 bases remaining between them. This CDR3 is 14 amino acids long. Written as DNA, the CDR3 is TGTGCCAGCAGCAAACAGGGATCTAACTATGGCTACACCTTC. Translation: CASSKQGSNYGYTF.

This chain links TRBV20-1 with TRBJ2-5; 10 bases are a match to TRBD2. V lost 7 bases, J lost 4 bases, and 15 bases stayed unmatched. The length of the CDR3 is 16 residues. CDR1 is DFQATT and CDR2 is SNEGSKA in the germline V gene (reference sequence). DNA for the CDR3: TGCAGTGAAAAGAGGGCGGCTAGCGGGAGATTAGAGACCCAGTACTTC. This sequence encodes CSEKRAASGRLETQYF.

The rearrangement uses TRBV6-2 or TRBV6-3 and TRBJ2-1; either TRBD1 or TRBD2 may fit D (5 bases each). The CDR3 runs to 15 residues. The V and J ends lost 7 bases and 8 bases respectively, with 21 bases between them. Looked up from germline, CDR1 is MNHEY and CDR2 is SVGEGT. Here the CDR3 reads CASTPPDGTQDEQFF. CDR3 DNA sequence: TGTGCCAGCACCCCTCCCGACGGGACCCAGGATGAGCAGTTCTTC.

The V call is TRBV11-2, the J call TRBJ2-5; D might be TRBD1 or TRBD2, each matching 5 bases. This CDR3 spans 14 amino acids. Per the germline V gene, CDR1 is SGHAT and CDR2 is FQNNGV. Trimming cost V 3 bases and J 4 bases, with 12 bases left between them. This CDR3 is CASSFQRDRETQYF. DNA of the CDR3: TGTGCCAGCAGCTTCCAGAGGGACCGAGAGACCCAGTACTTC.

The CDR3 DNA follows: TGTGCCAGCAGCCAAGATTTCGGACTAGCGGATAGGTATGAGCAGTTCTTC. Translated: CASSQDFGLADRYEQFF. The V gene is TRBV4-2, the J gene TRBJ2-1; 10 bases fit TRBD2. There are 17 residues in the CDR3. The germline V gene has CDR1 LGHNA and CDR2 YNFKEQ. After removal of 0 bases from V and 8 bases from J, the junction contained 10 bases not matched to a gene.

The J gene is TRBJ2-2, the V gene TRBV7-3; D is possibly TRBD2 (5 bases). The CDR3 extends over 16 amino acids. Germline CDR1 SGHTA, CDR2 FQGTGA. The V and J ends lost 1 base and 5 bases respectively, with 14 bases between them. The DNA for the CDR3 is TGTGCCAGCAGCTTAATAGGAGGACGGGTGACCGGGGAGCTGTTTTTT. This encodes CASSLIGGRVTGELFF.

The V gene is TRBV29-1, the J gene TRBJ2-3; perhaps TRBD1 as D (6 bases). The CDR3 extends over 14 amino acids. V lost 7 bases and J 1 base, leaving 15 bases between the germline ends. Germline CDR1 and CDR2: SQVTM and ANQGSEA. The CDR3: CSADPQGGTDTQYF. In nucleotides, the CDR3 is TGCAGCGCCGACCCACAGGGCGGCACAGATACGCAGTATTTT.

The chain combines TRBV27 with TRBJ2-6; D not resolved. CDR1 is MNHEY, CDR2 SMNVEV, per germline (reference sequence). V was clipped by 7 bases and J by 0 bases, with 10 bases between them. The CDR3 sequence is 15 residues long. This CDR3 reads CASTPWGSGANVLTF. Here the CDR3 DNA reads TGTGCCAGCACCCCCTGGGGCTCTGGGGCCAACGTCCTGACTTTC.

V gene TRBV20-1 combines with J gene TRBJ2-7, with 7 positions matching TRBD2. The ends lost 6 bases at V and 0 bases at J; junction bases unmatched: 8. Per the germline V gene, CDR1 is DFQATT and CDR2 is SNEGSKA (reference sequence). The CDR3 covers 14 residues. The CDR3: CSARLAAVSYEQYF. Written as DNA, the CDR3 is TGCAGTGCACGGCTAGCGGCGGTCTCCTACGAGCAGTACTTC.

This clonotype occurred once. This rearrangement joins TRBV29-1 to TRBJ2-3; no definite D call. CDR3 length equals 11 residues. V was trimmed by 0 bases and J by 2 bases, leaving 0 bases between them. CDR1 SQVTM and CDR2 ANQGSEA come from the germline V gene. The CDR3 DNA reads as TGCAGCGTTGAAGACACAGATACGCAGTATTTT. This translates into CSVEDTDTQYF.

DNA for the CDR3: TGTGCCAGCAGCGTAGTGGGGGGGACCCAAGAGACCCAGTACTTC. This gives the protein CASSVVGGTQETQYF. The chain links TRBV9 to TRBJ2-5; TRBD2 aligns across 7 bases. Trimming removed 0 bases from V and 1 base from J; junction bases left unmatched: 3. There are 15 residues in the CDR3. Germline loops: CDR1 SGDLS, CDR2 YYNGEE.

This clonotype was detected only once. This chain links TRBV6-6 with TRBJ1-5; tentative D call: TRBD1 (5 bases). Deletions cut 7 bases from V and 2 bases from J, with 15 bases between. CDR3 length equals 15 residues. From germline, CDR1 is MNHNY and CDR2 SVGAGI (reference sequence). The CDR3 DNA is TGTGCCAGCACCCACCCAGGGCAGGGCAATCAGCCCCAGCATTTT. Protein: CASTHPGQGNQPQHF.

The chain is built from TRBV7-2 and TRBJ1-1; 8 positions match TRBD1. V was clipped by 4 bases and J by 3 bases; unmatched bases: 4. From germline, CDR1 is SGHTA and CDR2 FQGNSA. The CDR3 spans 14 residues. CDR3 loop: CASSSDRVHTEAFF. The CDR3 DNA follows: TGTGCCAGCAGCTCGGACAGGGTCCACACTGAAGCTTTCTTT.

The rearrangement joins TRBV5-6 to TRBJ1-5, with 7 bases matching TRBD1. The germline gives CDR1 SGHDT, CDR2 YYEEEE. V was pared by 1 base and J by 6 bases, with 1 base of the junction left unmatched. This CDR3 region has 13 residues. CDR3 region: CASSLTGAQPQHF. The CDR3 DNA is TGTGCCAGCAGCTTGACAGGGGCTCAGCCCCAGCATTTT.

The chain carries TRBV5-1 and TRBJ2-7; D gene unclear. Trimming removed 4 bases from V and 0 bases from J, with 8 bases in between. CDR3 length equals 13 residues. The germline gives CDR1 SGHRS, CDR2 YFSETQ. The CDR3 is CASSPAGSYEQYF. DNA of the CDR3: TGCGCCAGCAGCCCTGCAGGCTCCTACGAGCAGTACTTC.

The rearrangement uses TRBV4-2 and TRBJ1-4; D ambiguous. Looked up from germline, CDR1 is LGHNA and CDR2 is YNFKEQ. Trimming shortened V by 4 bases and J by 3 bases, and 12 bases separated the two germline ends. This CDR3 has 15 amino acids. The chain's CDR3 is CASSRPQQANEKLFF. In DNA form, the CDR3 reads TGTGCCAGCAGCCGACCACAGCAAGCTAATGAAAAACTGTTTTTT.

J is TRBJ1-2 and V is TRBV20-1; D not resolved. Trimming shortened V by 3 bases and J by 8 bases, and 10 bases separated the two germline ends. The CDR3 totals 11 residues. Germline CDR1 and CDR2: DFQATT and SNEGSKA (reference sequence). DNA of the CDR3: TGCAGTGCTAGTAGCCTGGGAGGCTACACCTTC. Protein: CSASSLGGYTF.